Shown below are 29 T cell receptor beta chains from a single sample sequenced in a study of neoadjuvant anti-PD-1 for oral cavity cancer listed by TCRdb under 2021. Libraries were constructed by the immunoSEQ multiplex PCR assay. TCRdb stores this immuneACCESS table with in-frame sequences only. Part of the clones is absent; in the studies checked, under half of the shortfall reflects unresolved V genes, and no reason is known for the rest. The sample table shows approximately 32,000 clones, and approximately 90% are seen once. The ten largest clones add up to 3.5% of the sample. The sample's time point label is to be understood as: before neoadjuvant nivolumab. Source: PBMCs, taken before nivolumab (anti-PD-1) treatment. The origin of the receptors is a person aged 40 to 85 with oral cavity squamous cell carcinoma.

The count of this clone is one. The chain combines TRBV27 with TRBJ2-3; D uncertain. In germline, CDR1 is MNHEY, CDR2 SMNVEV (reference sequence). Trimming removed 3 bases from V and 1 base from J, with 8 bases in between. The CDR3 is made up of 14 amino acids. DNA for the CDR3: TGTGCCAGCAGTTTTGGAGTACGCACAGATACGCAGTATTTT. The encoded protein is CASSFGVRTDTQYF.

The chain recombines TRBV6-6 with TRBJ2-7; D possibly corresponds to TRBD1 (6 bases). Germline values: CDR1 MNHNY, CDR2 SVGAGI (reference sequence). V was pared by 6 bases and J by 6 bases, with 12 bases between. The CDR3 sequence is 12 residues long. The chain's CDR3 is CASRQGTGEQYF. CDR3 DNA sequence: TGTGCCAGCAGACAGGGCACGGGCGAGCAGTACTTC.

The chain links TRBV19 to TRBJ2-5, with D possibly called TRBD1 or TRBD2 (5 bases each). The CDR3 contains 13 residues. The germline CDR1 and CDR2 sequences are LNHDA and SQIVND (reference sequence). The ends were cut back, 6 bases at V and 4 bases at J, with 12 bases in the middle. The CDR3 DNA follows: TGTGCCAGTAGCCCAGGGACGGGAGAGACCCAGTACTTC. The encoded protein is CASSPGTGETQYF.

J is TRBJ2-1 and V is TRBV9; D possibly corresponds to TRBD1 (6 bases). The CDR3 totals 16 residues. CDR1 is SGDLS, CDR2 YYNGEE, per germline. The V end lost 0 bases, the J end lost 6 bases, and 16 bases lay between the germline ends. The CDR3 coding sequence is TGTGCCAGCAGCGTAGCATCCAGAGGGACATCCAATGAGCAGTTCTTC. Translating it yields CASSVASRGTSNEQFF. The variable domain in full, completed from reference TRBV9 and TRBJ2-1, reads DSGVTQTPKHLITATGQRVTLRCSPRSGDLSVYWYQQSLDQGLQFLIQYYNGEERAKGNILERFSAQQFPDLHSELNLSSLELGDSALYFCASSVASRGTSNEQFFGPGTRLTVL.

The V and J genes are TRBV9 and TRBJ2-2; 9 bases line up with TRBD1. The CDR3 contains 16 residues. The germline CDR1 and CDR2 sequences are SGDLS and YYNGEE. V was clipped by 2 bases and J by 5 bases; unmatched bases: 7. CDR3 amino acids: CASSVAGTGITGELFF. The CDR3 bases are TGTGCCAGCAGCGTGGCCGGGACAGGGATAACCGGGGAGCTGTTTTTT.

The J gene is TRBJ2-5, the V gene TRBV4-3; TRBD2 might be the D (6 bases). This CDR3 is 14 amino acids long. Germline CDR1 and CDR2: LGHNA and YSLEER. Trimming shortened V by 0 bases and J by 5 bases, and 10 bases separated the two germline ends. CDR3 in DNA: TGCGCCAGCAGCCAAGAGCGGGGCTGGGAGACCCAGTACTTC. The encoded protein is CASSQERGWETQYF.

The V and J genes are TRBV2 and TRBJ2-7, with D perhaps TRBD1 (5 bases). Germline CDR1 is SNHLY and CDR2 is FYNNEI. The CDR3 is made up of 14 amino acids. V was clipped by 5 bases and J by 2 bases, with 13 bases between them. CDR3 in DNA: TGTGCCAGCAGTTTAAGCAGGGAAGCCTACGAGCAGTACTTC. As protein: CASSLSREAYEQYF.

This chain connects TRBV30 to TRBJ2-7, with TRBD2 matching 7 bases. The CDR3 covers 12 residues. Germline CDR1 is GTSNPN and CDR2 is SVGIG (reference sequence). The V and J ends lost 5 bases and 6 bases, in that order; junction bases with no gene match: 7. CDR3 nucleotide sequence: TGTGCCTGGGGGAGGGCAGGGAGCGAGCAGTACTTC. It encodes CAWGRAGSEQYF. Combining the CDR3 with reference TRBV30 and TRBJ2-7 gives the whole variable domain SQTIHQWPATLVQPVGSPLSLECTVEGTSNPNLYWYRQAAGRGLQLLFYSVGIGQISSEVPQNLSASRPQDRQFILSSKKLLLSDSGFYLCAWGRAGSEQYFGPGTRLTVT.

The V gene is TRBV10-3, the J gene TRBJ1-6; D might be TRBD1 (6 bases). This CDR3 has 17 amino acids. Looked up from germline, CDR1 is ENHRY and CDR2 is SYGVKD. V was shortened by 0 bases and J by 9 bases, with 18 bases between the two germline ends. The CDR3 DNA follows: TGTGCCATCAGTGAGTCGGGGGGCGTGGGCCAAATTTCACCCCTCCACTTT. Its protein product is CAISESGGVGQISPLHF.

The chain has TRBV19 and TRBJ2-1; D perhaps matches TRBD2 (7 bases). V shed 2 bases and J shed 5 bases, with 22 bases lying between them. Per germline, CDR1 LNHDA and CDR2 SQIVND (reference sequence). This CDR3 is built from 18 residues. DNA for the CDR3: TGTGCCAGTAGTATAATCCCCCTGTGGGGGGGGGCGAACAATGAGCAGTTCTTC. This translates into CASSIIPLWGGANNEQFF.

This sequence joins TRBV4-2 and TRBJ2-4, with 13 bases matching TRBD2. Trimming at V came to 0 bases and at J to 8 bases, leaving 4 bases not matched to a gene. This CDR3 has 16 residues. Germline V gene sequence: CDR1 LGHNA, CDR2 YNFKEQ. Written as DNA, the CDR3 is TGTGCCAGCAGCCAAGAACTAGCGGGGGGGTTATACATTCAGTACTTC. As protein: CASSQELAGGLYIQYF.

The CDR3 loop is CSVGDRDPFNEQFF. CDR3 nucleotide sequence: TGCAGCGTTGGAGACAGGGACCCCTTCAATGAGCAGTTCTTC. The chain joins TRBV29-1 to TRBJ2-1, with 7 positions matching TRBD1. The CDR3 contains 14 residues. V lost 4 bases, J lost 6 bases, and 9 bases stayed unmatched. Germline CDR1 SQVTM, CDR2 ANQGSEA.

The chain employs TRBV10-1 and TRBJ1-2, with 9 bases matching TRBD1. Trimming at V came to 5 bases and at J to 7 bases, leaving 5 bases not matched to a gene. Germline assignment: CDR1 WNHNN and CDR2 SYGVQD (reference sequence). CDR3 length: 13 residues. The DNA of the CDR3 is TGCGCCAGCAGTCCCGGGACAGGGATTGGCTACACCTTC. It encodes CASSPGTGIGYTF.

The rearrangement links TRBV6-1 to TRBJ1-1; D is possibly TRBD1 (6 bases). CDR1 is MNHNS, CDR2 SASEGT, per germline. V lost 6 bases to trimming and J lost 1 base, with 12 bases between them. The CDR3 has 14 amino acids. Written as DNA, the CDR3 is TGTGCCAGCAGGGACCGGGGGGCGAACACTGAAGCTTTCTTT. It is translated as CASRDRGANTEAFF.

The chain is built from TRBV10-2 and TRBJ2-2, with TRBD1 matching 7 bases. Germline V gene lookup returns CDR1 WSHSY and CDR2 SAAADI. There are 14 residues in the CDR3. J was trimmed by 5 bases and V by 9 bases; bases with no gene match: 9. Here the CDR3 DNA reads TGCGCCAGTGGAACAGGGGCTGTTACCGGGGAGCTGTTTTTT. It specifies CASGTGAVTGELFF.

The chain employs TRBV12-5 and TRBJ2-7, with a weak D call TRBD2 (7 bases). Germline lookup yields CDR1 LGHNT and CDR2 FRNRAP. Trimming pared 6 bases from V and 4 bases from J, leaving 19 bases between. The CDR3 contains 15 residues. CDR3: CASGPPGGARYEQYF. The DNA for the CDR3 is TGTGCTAGTGGCCCCCCGGGGGGCGCGAGGTACGAGCAGTACTTC.

The rearrangement uses TRBV19 and TRBJ2-5, with 9 bases lining up with TRBD2. CDR1 is LNHDA and CDR2 is SQIVND in the germline V gene (reference sequence). J was trimmed by 7 bases and V by 2 bases; bases with no gene match: 14. The CDR3 has 17 residues. CDR3 DNA: TGTGCCAGTAGTATATCCTTCCAGCGGGGGGACTCCTGGACCCAGTACTTC. Translation: CASSISFQRGDSWTQYF.

This clone was picked up a small number of times. The CDR3 region has the DNA TGTGCCAGCAGCCCTTACAGGGGACTGAGGCAGCCCCAGCATTTT. It encodes CASSPYRGLRQPQHF. The chain employs TRBV5-8 and TRBJ1-5, with 7 bases aligning to TRBD1. V trimming: 4 bases; J trimming: 7 bases; junction bases outside the gene matches: 11. The CDR3 loop spans 15 amino acids. Germline CDR1 SGHTS, CDR2 YDEGEE.

The chain joins TRBV9 to TRBJ2-3, with a tentative D call TRBD2 (6 bases). The CDR3 covers 14 residues. The V gene lost 0 bases and the J gene lost 4 bases, with 9 bases spanning the gap. Germline V gene data show CDR1 as SGDLS and CDR2 as YYNGEE. The CDR3 is CASSVGSGADTQYF. The CDR3, as DNA: TGTGCCAGCAGCGTAGGATCGGGGGCAGATACGCAGTATTTT.

This chain connects TRBV5-6 to TRBJ2-5; D unclear. Germline V gene sequence: CDR1 SGHDT, CDR2 YYEEEE. The V and J ends lost 3 bases and 1 base respectively, with 13 bases between them. CDR3 length: 15 residues. Here the CDR3 reads CASSSDPTRQETQYF. The CDR3, as DNA: TGTGCCAGCAGCTCGGACCCCACACGCCAAGAGACCCAGTACTTC.

This chain connects TRBV6-1 to TRBJ2-3, with D possibly matching TRBD2 (6 bases). CDR3 length: 15 residues. Trimming removed 3 bases at V and 5 bases at J, with 15 bases between. CDR1 is MNHNS and CDR2 is SASEGT in the germline V gene. CDR3 coding DNA: TGTGCCAGCAGTGACGTAGCCGGAGGGAGAGATACGCAGTATTTT. It translates to CASSDVAGGRDTQYF.

V and J are TRBV25-1 and TRBJ1-3, with no clear D. V lost 7 bases and J lost 0, with 10 bases in between. The V gene's germline CDR1 is MGHDK and CDR2 SYGVNS. The CDR3 is 14 amino acids. The CDR3 spells CASKRANSGNTIYF. The CDR3 nucleotides are TGTGCCAGCAAGAGGGCCAACTCTGGAAACACCATATATTTT.

The CDR3 nucleotides are TGTGCCAGCAGTCCCTGGGACAGGGGCGATTATGGCTACACCTTC. Translated, it gives CASSPWDRGDYGYTF. The J gene is TRBJ1-2, the V gene TRBV6-6; 10 bases map to TRBD1. V was clipped by 5 bases and J by 5 bases; unmatched bases: 8. CDR3 size: 15 residues. Germline V gene data show CDR1 as MNHNY and CDR2 as SVGAGI (reference sequence).

This clone was counted once. The rearrangement uses TRBV7-2 and TRBJ2-7, with 14 bases identical to TRBD2. Per germline, CDR1 SGHTA and CDR2 FQGNSA. The ends lost 5 bases at V and 0 bases at J; junction bases unmatched: 3. The CDR3 consists of 16 residues. In nucleotides, the CDR3 is TGTGCCAGCAGCCGACTAGCGGGGGGGAACTCCTACGAGCAGTACTTC. Amino acids: CASSRLAGGNSYEQYF.

This clone was seen only once. The chain combines TRBV14 with TRBJ1-6, with a weak D call TRBD1 (5 bases). Germline CDR1 and CDR2: SGHDN and FVKESK. This CDR3 region has 16 residues. V was shortened by 3 bases and J by 8 bases, with 17 bases between the two germline ends. CDR3 nucleotide sequence: TGTGCCAGCAGCCAGCAGGGCCTCTATTTTGATTCACCCCTCCACTTT. It is translated as CASSQQGLYFDSPLHF.

As DNA, the CDR3 is TGTGCCAGCTCACCAGCAGGGAGGAACTATGGCTACACCTTC. Protein product: CASSPAGRNYGYTF. The chain joins TRBV18 to TRBJ1-2, with D tentatively TRBD1 (5 bases). Trimming removed 2 bases at V and 2 bases at J, with 9 bases between. Germline V gene lookup returns CDR1 KGHSH and CDR2 LQKENI. CDR3 size: 14 residues.

The CDR3 here is CAISPYTTPVNTEAFF. CDR3 coding DNA: TGTGCCATCAGTCCCTACACCACTCCAGTGAACACTGAAGCTTTCTTT. V and J are TRBV10-3 and TRBJ1-1, with no clear D. The germline V gene has CDR1 ENHRY and CDR2 SYGVKD. The V end was cut by 5 bases, the J end by 0 bases, with 16 bases between. This CDR3 comprises 16 residues.

This clone was seen a single time. The rearrangement uses TRBV4-3 and TRBJ2-5; 7 positions agree with TRBD2. The germline CDR1 and CDR2 sequences are LGHNA and YSLEER. V lost 2 bases, J lost 5 bases, and 11 bases stayed unmatched. The CDR3 totals 16 residues. CDR3 protein: CASSQSKRVGGETQYF. CDR3 bases: TGCGCCAGCAGCCAAAGTAAAAGGGTCGGGGGGGAGACCCAGTACTTC.

There are a few counts of this clone. The chain recombines TRBV4-2 with TRBJ2-6; a possible D gene is TRBD2 (6 bases). Germline loops: CDR1 LGHNA, CDR2 YNFKEQ. This CDR3 contains 16 residues. Trimming shortened V by 4 bases and J by 2 bases, and 12 bases separated the two germline ends. The CDR3 sequence: CASSRKTGAGANVLTF. The CDR3 DNA sequence: TGTGCCAGCAGCCGAAAAACGGGGGCTGGGGCCAACGTCCTGACTTTC.